The entry that follows covers one T cell receptor beta chain sequence. Antigen: not known. Trimming cost V 2 bases and J 2 bases; bases outside gene matches: 7. The CDR3 length is 15 residues. Germline CDR1 is GTSNPN and CDR2 is SVGIG (reference sequence). This sample stems from a study of T-cell memory formation after mild COVID-19. Whole-study findings and limits: Day 15 to 85 contracting clones showed balanced CD4/CD8; day 15 to 37 expanders favored CD4+. Among CD4+ contracting clones, most were CM and EM, and CD8+ ones EMRA.

After 5'RACE with constant-segment primers, TCR alpha and TCR beta cDNA libraries carrying sample barcodes and UMIs were obtained. TCRdb processed the 5' RACE reads anew with MiXCR; each CDR3 protein has one entry. The sample lists 500,000 to 650,000 distinct CDR3 sequences; about 22% were seen once. This sequence joins TRBV30 and TRBJ2-7; 9 bases fit TRBD1. This TCR was recovered from an adult woman who had mild COVID-19 (a few samples of this study predate the infection). Cell type and time point are not known. Sequenced: PBMCs or a T cell subset sorted from them (not recorded which). DNA of the CDR3: TGTGCCTGGAGTTTGCAGGGACAGGGAACCTACGAGCAGTACTTC. It encodes CAWSLQGQGTYEQYF.